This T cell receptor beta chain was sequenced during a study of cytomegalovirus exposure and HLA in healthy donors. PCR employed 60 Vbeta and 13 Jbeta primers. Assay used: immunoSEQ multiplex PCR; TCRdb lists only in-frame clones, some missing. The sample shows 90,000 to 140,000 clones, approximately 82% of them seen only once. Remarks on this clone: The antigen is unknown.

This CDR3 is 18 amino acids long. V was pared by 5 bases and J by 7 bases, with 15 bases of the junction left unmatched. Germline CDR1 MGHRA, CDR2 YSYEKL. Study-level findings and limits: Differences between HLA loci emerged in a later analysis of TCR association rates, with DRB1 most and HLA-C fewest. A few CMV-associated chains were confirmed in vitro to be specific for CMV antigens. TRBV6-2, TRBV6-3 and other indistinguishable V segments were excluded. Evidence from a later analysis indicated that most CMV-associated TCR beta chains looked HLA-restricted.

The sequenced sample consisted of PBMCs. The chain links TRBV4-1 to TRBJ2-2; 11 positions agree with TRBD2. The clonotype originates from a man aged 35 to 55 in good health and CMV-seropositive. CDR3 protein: CASSYRDQRLAGGGELFF. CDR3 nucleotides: TGCGCCAGCAGCTACCGCGACCAGAGGCTAGCGGGAGGCGGGGAGCTGTTTTTT.